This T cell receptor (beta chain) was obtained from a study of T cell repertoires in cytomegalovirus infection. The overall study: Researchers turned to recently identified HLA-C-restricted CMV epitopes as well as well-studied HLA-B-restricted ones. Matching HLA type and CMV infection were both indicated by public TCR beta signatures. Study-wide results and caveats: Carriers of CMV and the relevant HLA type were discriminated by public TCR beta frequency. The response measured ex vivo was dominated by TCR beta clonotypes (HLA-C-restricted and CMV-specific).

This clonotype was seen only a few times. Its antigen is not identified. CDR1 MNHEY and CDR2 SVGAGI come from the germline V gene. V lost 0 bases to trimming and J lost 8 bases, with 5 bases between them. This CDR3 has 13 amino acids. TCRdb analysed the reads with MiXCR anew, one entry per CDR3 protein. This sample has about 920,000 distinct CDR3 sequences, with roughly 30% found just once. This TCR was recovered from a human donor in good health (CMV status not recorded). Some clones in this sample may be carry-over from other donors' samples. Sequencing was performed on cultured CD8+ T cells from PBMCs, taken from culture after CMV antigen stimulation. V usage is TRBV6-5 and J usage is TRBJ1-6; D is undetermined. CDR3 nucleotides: TGTGCCAGCAGTTACTCTCGGGATTCACCCCTCCACTTT. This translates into CASSYSRDSPLHF.